The 19 T cell receptor beta chains below all came from one sample that was sequenced in a study of blood T cells in healthy people across ages. Primers used in a second PCR of about 7 to 12 cycles were a sample-barcoded 5' primer and a J-beta primer mix. TCRdb passed the 5' RACE reads through MiXCR, listing each CDR3 protein once. The sample carries about 810,000 distinct CDR3 sequences, around 36% recorded once. Sequencing used blood. All receptors derive from a man aged 18 to 30 in good health.

The chain links TRBV4-3 to TRBJ2-1; TRBD2 matches 13 bases. Trimming cost V 2 bases and J 4 bases; bases outside gene matches: 11. The CDR3 length is 19 residues. Per the germline V gene, CDR1 is LGHNA and CDR2 is YSLEER. This CDR3 is CASSQHGLAGDLEYNEQFF. The CDR3 DNA follows: TGCGCCAGCAGCCAACACGGACTAGCGGGGGATTTAGAATACAATGAGCAGTTCTTC.

With respect to this clonotype: A much larger clone sits a single nucleotide away, making a read error possible. This chain links TRBV20-1 with TRBJ1-2, with D tentatively TRBD1 (5 bases). The germline V gene encodes CDR1 DFQATT and CDR2 SNEGSKA (reference sequence). V lost 8 bases and J lost 4, with 17 bases in between. The CDR3 loop spans 13 amino acids. The CDR3 DNA reads as TGCAGTTCTATCGCCAGGGCGGGCTATGGCTACACCTTC. Translating it yields CSSIARAGYGYTF.

This clonotype has a count of ten or more. The chain joins TRBV12-3 or TRBV12-4 to TRBJ2-5; the D gene is possibly TRBD2 (5 bases). The CDR3 runs 14 residues. Trimming cost V 2 bases and J 10 bases, with 17 bases left between them. The CDR3: CASSLPITREGQYF. DNA of the CDR3: TGTGCCAGCAGTTTACCTATTACTCGGGAAGGCCAGTACTTC.

Comment on this clonotype: A much larger clone lies one base from this, so it may be a read error. The rearrangement uses TRBV6-1 and TRBJ2-3; 12 positions agree with TRBD2. CDR3 length: 15 amino acids. Looked up from germline, CDR1 is MNHNS and CDR2 is SASEGT. CDR3 residues: CASTEASGGADTQYF. The CDR3 DNA reads as TGTGCCAGCACTGAAGCTAGCGGGGGGGCAGATACGCAGTATTTT.

The chain joins TRBV20-1 to TRBJ2-7; the D gene could be TRBD1 or TRBD2 (5 bases each). Germline V gives CDR1 DFQATT, CDR2 SNEGSKA (reference sequence). V was trimmed by 4 bases and J by 4 bases, leaving 17 bases between them. CDR3 length equals 14 residues. The CDR3 coding sequence is TGCAGTGCTAAAGCAGGGATCAGAGGGTACGAGCAGTACTTC. It is translated as CSAKAGIRGYEQYF.

DNA of the CDR3: TGTGCCAGCAGCTATCGGGACAACTCCTACGAGCAGTACTTC. This translates into CASSYRDNSYEQYF. The rearrangement uses TRBV7-9 and TRBJ2-5; D may be TRBD1 (6 bases). The J call may be mistaken, given a closer DNA end match to TRBJ2-7. The germline gives CDR1 SEHNR, CDR2 FQNEAQ (reference sequence). This CDR3 contains 14 residues.

The chain uses TRBV7-9 and TRBJ2-6; tentative D call: TRBD1 (6 bases). In germline, CDR1 is SEHNR, CDR2 FQNEAQ (reference sequence). V lost 4 bases, J lost 2 bases, and 15 bases lay in between. The CDR3 runs to 17 residues. The CDR3 is CASSSNTGIPGANVLTF. The CDR3 DNA follows: TGTGCCAGCAGCTCGAATACAGGGATCCCTGGGGCCAACGTCCTGACTTTC.

Only a few counts were recorded for this clonotype. This chain uses TRBV9 with TRBJ2-2; D not certain. Germline loops: CDR1 SGDLS, CDR2 YYNGEE. With 4 bases removed from V and 4 bases from J, the gap between germline ends came to 5 bases. CDR3 length equals 12 residues. The CDR3 sequence is CASSPSTGELFF. In DNA form, the CDR3 reads TGTGCCAGCAGCCCTAGCACCGGGGAGCTGTTTTTT. Complete variable domain (other parts from reference TRBV9 and TRBJ2-2): DSGVTQTPKHLITATGQRVTLRCSPRSGDLSVYWYQQSLDQGLQFLIQYYNGEERAKGNILERFSAQQFPDLHSELNLSSLELGDSALYFCASSPSTGELFFGEGSRLTVL.

Worth noting for this clonotype: This may come from a read error, since a much larger clone is one base off. The V and J genes are TRBV12-3 or TRBV12-4 and TRBJ1-2; 7 positions match TRBD1. The CDR3 has 12 residues. CDR3 in DNA: TGTGTCAGCACCCACGACAGGGAAGGCTACACCTTC. Protein: CVSTHDREGYTF.

The CDR3 is CASSLGQPNEQYF. CDR3 DNA sequence: TGTGCCAGCAGCTTGGGGCAGCCCAATGAGCAGTACTTC. The chain joins TRBV5-6 to TRBJ2-5, with D hard to call. From germline, CDR1 is SGHDT and CDR2 YYEEEE. Trimming pared 0 bases from V and 11 bases from J, leaving 14 bases between. The length of the CDR3 is 13 residues.

The CDR3 DNA reads TGTGCCAGCCGAGGGGGACGGACACAAGAGACCCAGTACTTC. This translates into CASRGGRTQETQYF. The chain carries TRBV7-9 and TRBJ2-5; tentative D call: TRBD1 (6 bases). The CDR3 spans 14 residues. Germline V gene sequence: CDR1 SEHNR, CDR2 FQNEAQ (reference sequence). V lost 8 bases, J lost 2 bases, and 15 bases lay in between.

In regard to this clonotype: A read error may explain this, as a much larger clone is one base away. The chain couples TRBV5-1 to TRBJ2-5; D is perhaps TRBD2 (6 bases). Per the germline V gene, CDR1 is SGHRS and CDR2 is YFSETQ. This CDR3 is 16 amino acids long. V lost 0 bases to trimming and J lost 14 bases, with 26 bases between them. CDR3 coding DNA: TGCGCCAGCAGCTTGGAACCGGGAGAAGGGGAATACGAGCATTACTTC. Encoded protein: CASSLEPGEGEYEHYF.

V gene TRBV2 combines with J gene TRBJ1-6; perhaps TRBD1 as D (6 bases). CDR1 SNHLY and CDR2 FYNNEI come from the germline V gene. The CDR3 is 17 amino acids. The V gene lost 4 bases and the J gene lost 8 bases, with 21 bases spanning the gap. The CDR3 region has the DNA TGTGCCAGCAGTGTGGGGAGTAAGACAGGACGTTATTCACCCCTCCACTTT. It encodes CASSVGSKTGRYSPLHF. The whole variable domain, remainder taken from reference TRBV2 and TRBJ1-6, is EPEVTQTPSHQVTQMGQEVILRCVPISNHLYFYWYRQILGQKVEFLVSFYNNEISEKSEIFDDQFSVERPDGSNFTLKIRSTKLEDSAMYFCASSVGSKTGRYSPLHFGNGTRLTVT.

The sample holds one count of this clonotype. The CDR3: CAGGRDRGNEQFF. The DNA of the CDR3 is TGTGCCGGAGGGCGGGACAGGGGTAACGAGCAGTTCTTC. The V call is TRBV2, the J call TRBJ2-1, with 10 bases identical to TRBD1. V gave up 11 bases and J gave up 10 bases; unmatched junction bases: 11. Germline CDR1 and CDR2: SNHLY and FYNNEI. The CDR3 spans 13 residues.

As to this clonotype: A read error may be the cause here, since a much bigger clone is one base away. This rearrangement joins TRBV7-9 to TRBJ2-1; D not certain. Germline V lookup: CDR1 SEHNR, CDR2 FQNEAQ (reference sequence). The CDR3 runs to 14 residues. V gave up 5 bases and J gave up 10 bases, with 18 bases separating them. Written as DNA, the CDR3 is TGTGCCAGCAGCCCCCCCTGGGCCAAAGACGAGCAGTTCTTC. The encoded protein is CASSPPWAKDEQFF.

This chain uses TRBV7-2 with TRBJ2-7, with D unclear. CDR3 length: 11 amino acids. V shed 3 bases and J shed 3 bases, with 3 bases lying between them. Per germline, CDR1 SGHTA and CDR2 FQGNSA. The CDR3 here is CASSFDYEQYF. The CDR3 DNA reads TGTGCCAGCAGCTTCGACTACGAGCAGTACTTC.

This clonotype was recorded at least ten times. This chain joins TRBV2 and TRBJ1-1; D unclear. The CDR3 contains 13 residues. The germline V gene encodes CDR1 SNHLY and CDR2 FYNNEI. Trimming shortened V by 7 bases and J by 0 bases, and 9 bases separated the two germline ends. CDR3 protein: CASNQELNTEAFF. The CDR3 nucleotides are TGTGCCAGCAACCAGGAGTTGAACACTGAAGCTTTCTTT.

The chain employs TRBV9 and TRBJ1-1; TRBD1 is a possible D gene (5 bases). Between the trimmed V and J ends, which lost 3 bases and 1 base, there was a span of 13 bases. This CDR3 comprises 15 residues. Germline V gene sequence: CDR1 SGDLS, CDR2 YYNGEE. The CDR3 loop is CASSAGRGGNTEAFF. The CDR3 region has the DNA TGTGCCAGCAGCGCAGGGCGGGGGGGGAACACTGAAGCTTTCTTT.

This chain connects TRBV20-1 to TRBJ1-5; 9 bases are shared with TRBD1. From germline, CDR1 is DFQATT and CDR2 SNEGSKA (reference sequence). The CDR3 covers 13 residues. V lost 6 bases to trimming and J lost 4 bases; unmatched junction nucleotides: 4. CDR3: CSAAGTGNQPQHF. The CDR3 coding sequence is TGCAGTGCAGCCGGGACAGGGAATCAGCCCCAGCATTTT.